Each of the 14 T cell receptor beta chains below was sequenced from the same sample in a study of T cell repertoires in cytomegalovirus infection (dated by TCRdb to between 2019 and 2020). Sequencing was carried out with an Illumina HiSeq 1500. TCRdb reworked the public reads: Q25 trimming with fastp, MiXCR clone assembly, productive beta chains retained. Each CDR3 protein appears once, grouped with its most common genes and DNA. In this sample the table shows more than 650,000 distinct CDR3 sequences, approximately 40% of which occur a single time. Jointly, the top ten make up under 3% of the sample. The sequenced sample consisted of PBMCs. These receptor sequences come from a human donor in good health (CMV status not recorded). Some clones in this sample may be carry-over from other donors' samples.

The chain recombines TRBV20-1 with TRBJ2-2, with D possibly matching TRBD1 (5 bases). The length of the CDR3 is 11 residues. The germline V gene has CDR1 DFQATT and CDR2 SNEGSKA (reference sequence). Trimming took 3 bases from V and 8 from J, leaving 7 bases between them. DNA of the CDR3: TGCAGTGCTAGGGGGCATGGGGAGCTGTTTTTT. Protein product: CSARGHGELFF.

This clonotype appeared a few times. The chain is built from TRBV7-6 and TRBJ1-3; D remains ambiguous. CDR1 and CDR2 from the germline V gene are SGHVS and FNYEAQ. This CDR3 comprises 13 residues. V was clipped by 5 bases and J by 8 bases, with 13 bases between them. The CDR3 protein is CASSQMSEYTIYF. DNA for the CDR3: TGTGCCAGCAGCCAGATGTCTGAATACACCATATATTTT.

V and J are TRBV6-5 and TRBJ1-1; D remains unclear. This CDR3 comprises 15 residues. CDR1 is MNHEY and CDR2 is SVGAGI in the germline V gene. Trimming removed 0 bases from V and 1 base from J, with 9 bases in between. CDR3 loop: CASSYSPAGNTEAFF. CDR3 sequence (DNA): TGTGCCAGCAGTTACTCGCCAGCGGGGAACACTGAAGCTTTCTTT.

The chain recombines TRBV15 with TRBJ1-4; D gene ambiguous. Trimming removed 0 bases from V and 7 bases from J, with 12 bases in between. Per germline, CDR1 LNHNV and CDR2 YYDKDF (reference sequence). The CDR3 sequence is 15 residues long. As DNA, the CDR3 is TGTGCCACCAGCAGAGATCGACTGGAGGGTGAAAAACTGTTTTTT. Translating gives CATSRDRLEGEKLFF.

A few counts support this clonotype. The chain has TRBV4-1 and TRBJ1-2; no definite D call. Trimming took 1 base from V and 4 from J, leaving 10 bases between them. Germline V CDR1 and CDR2: MGHRA, YSYEKL. This CDR3 is built from 14 residues. CDR3 nucleotide sequence: TGCGCCAGCAGCCAAGTAGGGCAGTTCTATGGCTACACCTTC. Its translation: CASSQVGQFYGYTF.

This clonotype was detected a few times. V gene TRBV7-3 combines with J gene TRBJ1-6; D remains unclear. Trimming took 3 bases from V and 10 from J, leaving 10 bases between them. The V gene's germline CDR1 is SGHTA and CDR2 FQGTGA. CDR3 size: 13 residues. In nucleotides, the CDR3 is TGTGCCAGCAGCTTTTTTATAGGATCACCCCTCCACTTT. Translating it yields CASSFFIGSPLHF. Full variable domain (outside the CDR3, taken from reference TRBV7-3 and TRBJ1-6): GAGVSQTPSNKVTEKGKYVELRCDPISGHTALYWYRQSLGQGPEFLIYFQGTGAADDSGLPNDRFFAVRPEGSVSTLKIQRTERGDSAVYLCASSFFIGSPLHFGNGTRLTVT.

The chain carries TRBV4-1 and TRBJ1-1; a weak D match, TRBD1 (6 bases). CDR1 MGHRA and CDR2 YSYEKL come from the germline V gene. V was trimmed by 4 bases and J by 6 bases, leaving 15 bases between them. This CDR3 comprises 14 residues. CDR3 loop: CASSLMQGLSEAFF. CDR3 nucleotides: TGCGCCAGCAGCCTAATGCAGGGGTTGTCTGAAGCTTTCTTT.

This clonotype was detected a few times. The genes are TRBV5-5 and TRBJ1-1; D might be TRBD1 (6 bases). V shed 6 bases and J shed 2 bases, with 14 bases lying between them. The CDR3 loop spans 14 amino acids. Germline V gives CDR1 SGHKS, CDR2 YYEKEE (reference sequence). The CDR3 coding sequence is TGTGCCAGCACCGTAGGGGGGACCAACACTGAAGCTTTCTTT. Protein product: CASTVGGTNTEAFF.

The rearrangement uses TRBV20-1 and TRBJ1-1; D remains unclear. This CDR3 is 12 amino acids long. From germline, CDR1 is DFQATT and CDR2 SNEGSKA (reference sequence). Between the trimmed V and J ends, which lost 2 bases and 1 base, there was a span of 5 bases. CDR3 residues: CSARHQNTEAFF. The CDR3 DNA follows: TGCAGTGCTAGACACCAGAACACTGAAGCTTTCTTT.

There are a few counts of this clonotype. This chain connects TRBV4-1 to TRBJ2-7; D is perhaps TRBD2 (6 bases). Germline values: CDR1 MGHRA, CDR2 YSYEKL. The CDR3 spans 15 residues. V lost 0 bases to trimming and J lost 0 bases, with 9 bases between them. The CDR3 is CASSQDRGTSYEQYF. The DNA for the CDR3 is TGCGCCAGCAGCCAAGATCGGGGGACCTCCTACGAGCAGTACTTC.

This clonotype was counted only a few times. The chain uses TRBV28 and TRBJ1-5, with a tentative D call TRBD1 (5 bases). The germline V gene encodes CDR1 MDHEN and CDR2 SYDVKM. Trimming shortened V by 3 bases and J by 3 bases, and 9 bases separated the two germline ends. The CDR3 spans 14 residues. CDR3 coding DNA: TGTGCCAGCAGTTTCACAGGCTACAATCAGCCCCAGCATTTT. Protein sequence: CASSFTGYNQPQHF.

This clonotype was seen only a few times. V usage is TRBV27 and J usage is TRBJ1-2, with TRBD1 matching 7 bases. Germline V gene lookup returns CDR1 MNHEY and CDR2 SMNVEV (reference sequence). V gave up 3 bases and J gave up 4 bases; unmatched junction bases: 2. The CDR3 has 13 residues. Written as DNA, the CDR3 is TGTGCCAGCAGTTTTGCAGGGGGCTATGGCTACACCTTC. Amino acids: CASSFAGGYGYTF.

As concerns this clonotype: The junction and the germline gene differ at one end; a read error may be behind it. The V and J genes are TRBV20-1 and TRBJ2-3; unclear D gene. The CDR3 has 14 residues. In germline, CDR1 is DFQATT, CDR2 SNEGSKA (reference sequence). The CDR3 loop is CSSRLALSTDTQYF. The DNA of the CDR3 is TGCAGTTCTAGACTCGCCCTTAGCACAGATACGCAGTATTTT.

This clonotype was recorded a few times. The CDR3 DNA sequence: TGTGCCAGCAGAGGGGGACTAGCGGTCACCGGGGAGCTGTTTTTT. Residues: CASRGGLAVTGELFF. This sequence joins TRBV27 and TRBJ2-2; 11 bases are a match to TRBD2. CDR1 is MNHEY, CDR2 SMNVEV, per germline (reference sequence). The CDR3 sequence is 15 residues long. The J segment lost 4 bases and the V segment lost 6 bases, leaving 4 bases of the junction unmatched.